Below are 6 T cell receptor beta chains sequenced from a single sample in a study of vaccination and CD4 T cells after COVID-19. The sample's time point: late sampling 161 to 241 days after vaccination in a few convalescent patients. The treatment denotes: roughly ten-day PBMC culture with coronavirus spike peptide pools or control peptides (ViraFEST assay). With the Oncomine TCR Beta short-read assay, DNA from cultured CD4+ T cells was sequenced. Via MiXCR, TCRdb re-called the PCR reads, giving one row per CDR3 protein. The sample contains about 24,000 distinct CDR3 sequences, about 29% of which appear only once. Their antigens remain unidentified. The material was CD4+ T cells from blood, cultured in vitro, obtained about 7 months after SARS-CoV-2 vaccination. Receptors were obtained from a human donor who had recovered from COVID-19.

This clonotype was recorded a few times. J is TRBJ2-7 and V is TRBV7-9; TRBD2 might be the D (6 bases). V was clipped by 0 bases and J by 11 bases, with 14 bases between them. The CDR3 has 13 amino acids. CDR1 and CDR2 from the germline V gene are SEHNR and FQNEAQ (reference sequence). The CDR3 DNA is TGTGCCAGCAGCTTAGCGCGGTCGGGAGTGGAGTACTTC. This sequence encodes CASSLARSGVEYF.

This clonotype was recorded a few times. The chain is built from TRBV6-1 and TRBJ2-3, with D possibly TRBD2 on 5 matching bases. Trimming shortened V by 7 bases and J by 2 bases, and 19 bases separated the two germline ends. The CDR3 runs to 16 residues. Germline V gene data show CDR1 as MNHNS and CDR2 as SASEGT. The CDR3 coding sequence is TGTGCCAGCATGCTACGAGGGAGTCCGTACACAGATACGCAGTATTTT. This translates into CASMLRGSPYTDTQYF.

The rearrangement links TRBV5-1 to TRBJ2-5; D gene uncertain. This CDR3 is built from 18 residues. Trimming removed 4 bases from V and 2 bases from J, with 24 bases in between. Germline CDR1 and CDR2: SGHRS and YFSETQ. The CDR3 nucleotides read TGCGCCAGCAGCCTACTCTACCCACCCCAGCTCACACAAGAGACCCAGTACTTC. Translation: CASSLLYPPQLTQETQYF.

This clonotype was observed a handful of times. The V call is TRBV6-1, the J call TRBJ1-5, with D tentatively TRBD1 (6 bases). The CDR3 contains 13 residues. The germline CDR1 and CDR2 sequences are MNHNS and SASEGT. Deletions cut 6 bases from V and 4 bases from J, with 10 bases between. CDR3 bases: TGTGCCAGCAGCCGGACAGAGAATCAGCCCCAGCATTTT. Its translation: CASSRTENQPQHF.

Comment on this clonotype: Only one base separates this from a far larger clonotype, so it likely reflects a read error. This chain links TRBV10-3 with TRBJ2-5; 14 nucleotides line up with TRBD2. The CDR3 contains 17 residues. V shed 5 bases, J shed 4 bases, and the junction held 9 bases outside the gene matches. Germline CDR1 ENHRY, CDR2 SYGVKD. The CDR3 nucleotides are TGTGCCATCAGTTACAGCCCGGGACTAGCGGGAGTAGAGACCCAGTACTTC. Amino acids: CAISYSPGLAGVETQYF.

The V call is TRBV29-1, the J call TRBJ2-7; D perhaps matches TRBD2 (5 bases). Germline loops: CDR1 SQVTM, CDR2 ANQGSEA. The CDR3 covers 12 residues. Trimming stripped 3 bases from V and 6 bases from J, with 12 bases between. As DNA, the CDR3 is TGCAGCGTTGACCAGAGCGGTTCCGAGCAGTACTTC. This gives the protein CSVDQSGSEQYF.